The subject of this entry is one TCR beta chain. The CDR3 consists of 11 residues. Germline V gene lookup returns CDR1 SGHNT and CDR2 YENEEA. The V end lost 3 bases, the J end lost 6 bases, and 6 bases lay between the germline ends. Measured with immunoSEQ multiplex PCR; TCRdb has only the in-frame clones, and not every one. The data contain 140,000 to 150,000 clones, approximately 88% of them singletons. The data stem from a study of control samples from healthy donors and cancer patients. What was sequenced was blood. The chain is built from TRBV11-3 and TRBJ2-7; D not certain. This TCR was sampled from a young man in good health. The CDR3 sequence: CASSLAGEQYF. In DNA, the CDR3 is TGTGCCAGCAGCTTGGCCGGCGAGCAGTACTTC.